This T cell receptor (beta chain) was documented in a study of PD-L1 blockade in urothelial cancer. In the study overall: Male sex and bladder-origin urothelial cancer characterized about 90% of the roughly 30 patients. Blood was analyzed 3 weeks (second dose) and 6 weeks after treatment start. Blood yielded a median of approximately 150,000 T cells per sample. The study, taken as a whole, reports: Blood TCR clonality below the median before treatment was a predictor of better survival.

The table came from immunoSEQ multiplex PCR; TCRdb's copy has only in-frame clones and leaves some out. The sample contains some 100,000 clones, roughly nine tenths of which appear only once. Worth noting for this clone: The antigen is not known.

Time point noted: pretreatment peripheral blood. The V gene end was trimmed by 2 bases and the J gene end by 0 bases; junction bases not matched to a gene: 8. The CDR3 loop spans 17 amino acids. In germline, CDR1 is SGHRS, CDR2 YFSETQ. V gene TRBV5-1 combines with J gene TRBJ2-3, with 8 bases that match TRBD1. The input for sequencing was PBMCs, taken around atezolizumab (anti-PD-L1) treatment. The sequence derives from a woman of 80 years or more with urothelial cancer. CDR3 in DNA: TGCGCCAGCAGCTTTCCCCCGGGACAGGTTAGCACAGATACGCAGTATTTT. Its translation: CASSFPPGQVSTDTQYF. Together with reference TRBV5-1 and TRBJ2-3, the CDR3 gives the full variable domain: KAGVTQTPRYLIKTRGQQVTLSCSPISGHRSVSWYQQTPGQGLQFLFEYFSETQRNKGNFPGRFSGRQFSNSRSEMNVSTLELGDSALYLCASSFPPGQVSTDTQYFGPGTRLTVL.